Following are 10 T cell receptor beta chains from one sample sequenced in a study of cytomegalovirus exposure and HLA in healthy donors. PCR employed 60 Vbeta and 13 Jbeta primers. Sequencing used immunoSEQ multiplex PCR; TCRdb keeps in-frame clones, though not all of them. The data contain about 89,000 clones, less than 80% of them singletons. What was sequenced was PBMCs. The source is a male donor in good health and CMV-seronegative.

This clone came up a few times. The CDR3 coding sequence is TGTGCCAGCAGCTTAGGACCTAGCGGAATAGCCAAAAACATTCAGTACTTC. It yields the protein CASSLGPSGIAKNIQYF. V is TRBV7-6 and J is TRBJ2-4; 7 nucleotides match TRBD2. The CDR3 sequence is 17 residues long. V shed 1 base and J 0 bases; nucleotides not matched to a gene: 6. Germline V lookup: CDR1 SGHVS, CDR2 FNYEAQ.

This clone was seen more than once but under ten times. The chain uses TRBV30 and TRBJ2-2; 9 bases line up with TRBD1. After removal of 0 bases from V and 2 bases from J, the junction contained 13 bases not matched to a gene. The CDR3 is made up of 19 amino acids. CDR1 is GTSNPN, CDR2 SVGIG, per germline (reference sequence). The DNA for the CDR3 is TGTGCCTGGAGTGTCGAGGTATCCCTGACAGGGGGAAACACCGGGGAGCTGTTTTTT. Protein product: CAWSVEVSLTGGNTGELFF.

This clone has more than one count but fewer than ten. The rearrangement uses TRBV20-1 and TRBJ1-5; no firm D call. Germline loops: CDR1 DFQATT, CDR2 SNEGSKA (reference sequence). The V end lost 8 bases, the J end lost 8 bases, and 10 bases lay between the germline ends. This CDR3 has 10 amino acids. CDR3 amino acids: CSSGREPQHF. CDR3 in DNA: TGCAGTAGCGGCCGCGAGCCCCAGCATTTT.

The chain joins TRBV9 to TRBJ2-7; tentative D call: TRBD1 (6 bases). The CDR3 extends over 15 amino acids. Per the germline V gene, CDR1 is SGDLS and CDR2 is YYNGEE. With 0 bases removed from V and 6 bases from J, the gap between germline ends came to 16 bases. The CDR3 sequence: CASSVDRVIGREQYF. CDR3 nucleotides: TGTGCCAGCAGCGTAGACAGGGTAATTGGCCGCGAGCAGTACTTC. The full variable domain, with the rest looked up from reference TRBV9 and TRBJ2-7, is DSGVTQTPKHLITATGQRVTLRCSPRSGDLSVYWYQQSLDQGLQFLIQYYNGEERAKGNILERFSAQQFPDLHSELNLSSLELGDSALYFCASSVDRVIGREQYFGPGTRLTVT.

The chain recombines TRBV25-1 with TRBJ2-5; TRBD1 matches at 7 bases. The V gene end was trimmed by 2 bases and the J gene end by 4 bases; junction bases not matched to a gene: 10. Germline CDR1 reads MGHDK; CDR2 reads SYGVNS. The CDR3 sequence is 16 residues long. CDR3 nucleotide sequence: TGTGCCAGCAGTGAAAAAACAACAGGGGTGATAGAGACCCAGTACTTC. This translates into CASSEKTTGVIETQYF.

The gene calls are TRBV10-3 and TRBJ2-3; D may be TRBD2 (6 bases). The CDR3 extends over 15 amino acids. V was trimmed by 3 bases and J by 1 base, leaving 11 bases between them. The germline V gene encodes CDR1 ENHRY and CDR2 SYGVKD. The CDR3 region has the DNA TGTGCCATCAGTGACCGGGGGATTGGCACAGATACGCAGTATTTT. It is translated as CAISDRGIGTDTQYF.

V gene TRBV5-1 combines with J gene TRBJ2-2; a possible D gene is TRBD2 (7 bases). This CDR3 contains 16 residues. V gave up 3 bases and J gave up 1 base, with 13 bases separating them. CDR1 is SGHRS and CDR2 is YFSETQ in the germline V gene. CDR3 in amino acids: CASSSGRGWNTGELFF. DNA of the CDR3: TGCGCCAGCAGCTCAGGGAGGGGGTGGAACACCGGGGAGCTGTTTTTT.

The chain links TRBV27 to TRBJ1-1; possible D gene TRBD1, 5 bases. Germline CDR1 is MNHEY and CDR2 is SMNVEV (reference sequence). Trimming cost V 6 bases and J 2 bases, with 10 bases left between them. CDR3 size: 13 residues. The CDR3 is CASRWTPNTEAFF. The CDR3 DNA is TGTGCCAGCAGGTGGACACCCAACACTGAAGCTTTCTTT.

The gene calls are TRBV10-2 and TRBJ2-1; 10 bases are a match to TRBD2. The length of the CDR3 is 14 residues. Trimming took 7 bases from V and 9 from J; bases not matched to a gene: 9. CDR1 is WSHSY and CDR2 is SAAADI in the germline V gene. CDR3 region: CASTTSGVLGEQFF. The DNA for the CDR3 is TGCGCCAGCACCACTAGCGGGGTTTTGGGTGAGCAGTTCTTC.

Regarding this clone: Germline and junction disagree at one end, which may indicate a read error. In nucleotides, the CDR3 is TGTGCTAGCAGCGGGGGACTGACGAACACCGGGGAGCTGTTTTTT. Its protein product is CASSGGLTNTGELFF. V is TRBV7-7 and J is TRBJ2-2, with 8 positions matching TRBD2. Germline values: CDR1 SSHAT, CDR2 FNYEAQ (reference sequence). The CDR3 spans 15 residues.